The clone carrying this TCR beta chain was picked up many times. The sample originates from a study of regulatory T cells in long-lasting Graves disease. Documented time point: persistent/refractory GD, antithyroid drugs over 5 years with positive TRAb. PBMC-derived RNA was used for the TCR library. The CDR3 contains 13 residues. Trimming stripped 7 bases from V and 2 bases from J, with 11 bases between. To make TCR beta libraries, researchers used iRepertoire HTBI primers and Arm-PCR of CDR3 regions. As processed by the authors: Sample data revealed roughly 62 TRBV and more than 13 TRBJ segments. TCRdb recomputed calls from the multiplex PCR reads with MiXCR, one row per CDR3 protein. These V and J calls derive from TCRdb rather than the authors' analysis. This repertoire shows approximately 690,000 distinct CDR3 sequences, about 30% found once; its top ten account for around 42%.

The TCR originated in a female donor with Graves disease. The sample consisted of peripheral blood mononuclear cells (PBMCs), taken when the disease was refractory, from a patient treated with antithyroid drugs. The chain couples TRBV12-3 or TRBV12-4 to TRBJ1-2; no clear D gene. The CDR3 DNA follows: TGTGCCAGCACCCCTCGCCCGAACTATGGCTACACCTTC. Its protein is CASTPRPNYGYTF.